These T cell receptor beta chains were read from a single sample in a study of cytomegalovirus exposure and HLA in healthy donors. TCRdb's table, derived via immunoSEQ multiplex PCR, lists solely in-frame clones and lacks some. In all, the sample yields more than 100,000 clones. Material: PBMCs. The receptors here all came from a woman aged 40 to 55 in good health and CMV-seronegative. Each CDR3 is given with its conserved first and last residue. The D gene is left open where the match is weak.

>TRBV7-2|TRBJ2-2|.
TGTGCCAGCAGCTACCAACCCGGGACATTGAACACCGGGGAGCTGTTTTTT
CASSYQPGTLNTGELFF
>TRBV5-1|TRBJ1-2|TRBD1
TGCGCCAGCAGCTTGGAAGGACAGGTCTATGGCTACACCTTC
CASSLEGQVYGYTF
>TRBV29-1|TRBJ2-6|.
TGCAGCGTCGGACAGAGCTCTGGGGCCAACGTCCTGACTTTC
CSVGQSSGANVLTF
>TRBV7-8|TRBJ1-3|.
TGTGCCAGCAGCTTAGCAAGGGGAGGCGGAAACACCATATATTTT
CASSLARGGGNTIYF
>TRBV19|TRBJ2-7|TRBD1
TGTGCCAGTAGTGCGGACAGGGTCGACGAGCAGTACTTC
CASSADRVDEQYF
>TRBV29-1|TRBJ1-5|TRBD1
TGCAGCGTTGGGACAGGGTTCAATCAGCCCCAGCATTTT
CSVGTGFNQPQHF
>TRBV4-3|TRBJ1-2|.
TGCGCCAGCAGCCAAGATGTGCGGCAGGGACTTCTCCAGGGCTACGCCTTC
CASSQDVRQGLLQGYAF
>TRBV19|TRBJ1-4|.
TGTGCCAGTAGTTTGACAGGCTCTACCTTTGCAACTAATGAAAAACTGTTTTTT
CASSLTGSTFATNEKLFF
>TRBV5-1|TRBJ2-3|TRBD1
TGCGCCAGCAGCTTGGAACCGGGACAGGGCGAGTTT
CASSLEPGQGEF
>TRBV5-1|TRBJ1-1|TRBD1
TGCGCCAGCAGCAACGGACAGGGAGTCTTGAACACTGAAGCTTTCTTT
CASSNGQGVLNTEAFF
>TRBV7-6|TRBJ1-5|.
TGTGCCAGCAGCTTTGGGGCTGCCAGCAATCAGCCCCAGCATTTT
CASSFGAASNQPQHF
>TRBV4-3|TRBJ1-1|.
TGCGCCAGCAGCCAAAACAGGGTTAACACTGAAGCTTTCTTT
CASSQNRVNTEAFF
>TRBV9|TRBJ2-2|TRBD2
TGTGCCAGTTCCCTAGCGGGGGGCGTGAACACCGGGGAGCTGTTTTTT
CASSLAGGVNTGELFF
>TRBV6-4|TRBJ2-3|.
TGTGCCAGCAGTTTGGCAGGCACAGATACGCAGTATTTT
CASSLAGTDTQYF
>TRBV29-1|TRBJ1-2|TRBD1
TGCAGCGTAGATCGACAGGGGGACTATGGCTACACCTTC
CSVDRQGDYGYTF
>TRBV5-1|TRBJ2-3|.
TGCGCCAGCAGCTCGCTATTGACTCGCACAGATACGCAGTATTTT
CASSSLLTRTDTQYF
>TRBV28|TRBJ2-5|TRBD2
TGTGCCAGCAGGATGACTAGCGGGGAAGAGACCCAGTACTTC
CASRMTSGEETQYF
>TRBV2|TRBJ2-7|TRBD1
TGTGCCAGCAGGCTGACAGGGATCTACGAGCAGTACTTC
CASRLTGIYEQYF
>TRBV7-3|TRBJ2-2|TRBD1
TGTGCCAGCAGCTCCGGACAGGCCGGCACCGGGGAGCTGTTTTTT
CASSSGQAGTGELFF